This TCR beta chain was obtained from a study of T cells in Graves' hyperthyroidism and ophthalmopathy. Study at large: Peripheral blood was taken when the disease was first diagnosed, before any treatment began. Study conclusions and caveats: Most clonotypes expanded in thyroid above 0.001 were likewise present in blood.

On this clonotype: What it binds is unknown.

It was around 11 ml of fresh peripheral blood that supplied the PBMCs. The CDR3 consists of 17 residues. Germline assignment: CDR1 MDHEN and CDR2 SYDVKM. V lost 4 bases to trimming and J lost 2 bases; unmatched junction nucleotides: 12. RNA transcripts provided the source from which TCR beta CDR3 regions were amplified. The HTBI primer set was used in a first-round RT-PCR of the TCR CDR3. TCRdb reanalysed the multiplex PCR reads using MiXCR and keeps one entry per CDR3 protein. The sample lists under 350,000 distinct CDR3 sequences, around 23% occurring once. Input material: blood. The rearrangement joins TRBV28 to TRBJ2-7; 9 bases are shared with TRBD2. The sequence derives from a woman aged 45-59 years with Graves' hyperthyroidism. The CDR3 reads CASSSPLAGERPYEQYF. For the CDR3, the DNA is TGTGCCAGCAGTTCACCCTTAGCGGGAGAAAGACCCTACGAGCAGTACTTC.